This TCR beta chain was retrieved from a study of Ad26.COV2.S vaccination and SARS-CoV-2 variants (dated by TCRdb to 2020 to 2022). Broadly, across the study: Vaccine-arm donors came from COV1001, a multicentre, randomized, double-blind, placebo-controlled phase I-IIa trial of Ad26.COV2.S in healthy adults. Trial participants were randomized into five groups of five, in which low-dose or high-dose Ad26.COV2.S was given once or twice, or placebo was given on both occasions. A total of 32 samples were included in the TCR-sequenced set, comprising around 19 Ad26.COV2.S vaccine recipients, 5 placebo recipients and 8 SARS-CoV-2 convalescent individuals. TCRbeta repertoire sequencing was used to assess the specificity and breadth of SARS-CoV-2-reactive T cell receptors after Ad26.COV2.S vaccination. Ad26.COV2.S was given intramuscularly at 5x10^10 or 1x10^11 viral particles, as a single shot or as two shots 56 days apart. Investigators remained blinded to trial group allocation during experiments and outcome assessment. The paper as a whole reports these results and caveats: Non-spike TCR breadth was comparable between vaccine and placebo recipients, consistent with the vaccine containing only spike. Higher spike-specific TCR breadth was observed in Ad26.COV2.S recipients than in placebo recipients (P = 0.0014). According to the authors, total T cell responses may have been underestimated by the TCR breadth and depth analyses. Substantial breadth of spike-specific CD8+ and CD4+ T cell responses was reported after vaccination. The study was not powered for comparison of responses between vaccine doses or regimens.

In light of the paper, this sample's treatment or condition label describes: 15 to 20 received Ad26.COV2.S at low or high dose, single or two shots; about 5 received placebo; per-sample allocation not given. Repertoires of vaccine and placebo recipients were sequenced from samples taken on day 63 after the first injection. Cohort 1b enrolled some 25 adults aged 18-55 years at a single site in Boston, USA, between 29 July and 7 August 2020. Ad26.COV2.S was a replication-incompetent adenovirus type 26 vector expressing a prefusion-stabilized SARS-CoV-2 spike protein from the original Wuhan strain. The immunoSEQ Assay was used to sequence TCRbeta CDR3 regions. After extraction, genomic DNA underwent amplification by bias-controlled multiplex PCR, followed by high-throughput sequencing. The authors processed their data as follows. To quantify the absolute abundance of each unique TCRbeta CDR3 region, sequences were collapsed and filtered. T cell fraction was estimated by normalization of TCRbeta template counts to usable DNA, with usable DNA being measured through amplification of reference genes present in all nucleated cells. Repertoire TCRs were annotated as SARS-CoV-2-specific by exact matching of V gene, CDR3 amino acid sequence and J gene to a known reactive TCR set. The reference SARS-CoV-2 TCR set was obtained from MIRA and was filtered for enrichment in COVID-19-positive ImmuneCODE repertoires, whereby public or cross-reactive TCRs were removed. Using the MIRA antigens, annotated TCRs were further analysed by specific ORF or by position within an ORF. Breadth was defined as annotated unique rearrangements over total unique productive rearrangements; depth was the summed frequency of those rearrangements. TCR breadth was compared between groups using two-sided Wilcoxon rank-sum tests. The clones in this table, taken by TCRdb from immuneACCESS, are in-frame only. Not every clone is retained; where verified, under half of the shortfall comes from an unresolved V gene, and the cause of the rest is unknown. The DNA was the basis for D and trimming; V, J and clone size are from that table. For this sample there are approximately 400,000 clones; around four fifths appear just once. Just under 7.5% of the sample is taken by the ten largest.

CDR1 and CDR2 were assigned from the germline V gene (reference sequence) as MNHEY and SMNVEV. Including the terminal cysteine and phenylalanine, the CDR3 comprises 14 residues. Kept here is only the CDR3 DNA, which spans 42 bases and is read in frame from base 1. Trimming removed 9 bases from V and 3 bases from J; the gene matches leave 10 bases unexplained. In the case of this clone: No antigen is known for it. Base qualities were left out, and no much larger clone turns up one base away.

The TCR sequence derives from a person aged 18 to 65 who received the Ad26.COV2.S COVID-19 vaccine or a placebo. The chain was built from TRBV27 and TRBJ2-7; a stretch of 8 junction bases matches TRBD1. The material sequenced was peripheral blood, taken in a trial of Ad26.COV2.S vaccine versus placebo. This receptor has the CDR3 CASRVGQGSYEQYF. The base sequence is TGTGCCAGTAGAGTAGGACAGGGAAGCTACGAGCAGTACTTC.